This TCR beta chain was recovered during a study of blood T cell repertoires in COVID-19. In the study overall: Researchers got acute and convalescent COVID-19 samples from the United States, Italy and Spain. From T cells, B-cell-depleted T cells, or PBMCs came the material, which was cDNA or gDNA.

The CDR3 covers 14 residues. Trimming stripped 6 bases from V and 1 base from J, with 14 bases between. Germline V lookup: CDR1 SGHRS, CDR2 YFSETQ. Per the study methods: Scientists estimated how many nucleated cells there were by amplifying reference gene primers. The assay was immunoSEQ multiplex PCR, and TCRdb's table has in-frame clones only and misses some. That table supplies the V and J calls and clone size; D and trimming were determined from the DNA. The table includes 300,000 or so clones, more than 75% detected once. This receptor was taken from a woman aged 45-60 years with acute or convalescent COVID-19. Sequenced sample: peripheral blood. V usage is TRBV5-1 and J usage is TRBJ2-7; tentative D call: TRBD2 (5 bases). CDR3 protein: CASNEGPASYEQYF. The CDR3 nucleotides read TGCGCCAGCAACGAGGGTCCTGCTTCCTACGAGCAGTACTTC.